This entry features one T cell receptor beta chain sequence. The antigen is not known. The sample originates from a study of T cell clonotyping in hematopoietic cell transplantation. Study results and limitations: Higher Inverse Simpson Index values in graft donor and pretransplant recipient predicted broader posttransplant TCR diversity. Few recipient clonotypes overlapped donors; over 95% were de novo at given depth.

The junction had 1 base not matched to a gene; V was cut back by 1 base and J by 4 bases. Germline lookup yields CDR1 KGHSH and CDR2 LQKENI. This CDR3 has 15 residues. The assay was immunoSEQ multiplex PCR, and TCRdb's table has in-frame clones only and misses some. This sample has approximately 41,000 clones, with approximately 95% found just once. The chain uses TRBV18 and TRBJ2-5; TRBD2 aligns across 12 bases. The clonotype was recovered from a man aged 25-45 years in good health. Some clones in this sample may be carry-over from other donors' samples. Material: peripheral blood mononuclear cells. The chain's CDR3 is CASSPRTSGAETQYF. Here the CDR3 DNA reads TGTGCCAGCTCACCACGGACTAGCGGGGCAGAGACCCAGTACTTC.